Listed here are 4 T cell receptor beta chains from one sample, sequenced in a study of liver allograft versus peripheral blood T cells. About the research overall: Within transplanted livers, the T cell receptor repertoires were examined and compared against the repertoires present in the peripheral blood of liver transplant recipients.

TCRdb reprocessed the reads with MiXCR, giving one entry per CDR3 protein. The table includes 2,000 to 2,500 distinct CDR3 sequences, roughly a sixth detected once. The receptors were sampled from a human patient who had a liver transplant. Some T cells may originate from the graft donor.

This clonotype has a handful of counts. The chain has TRBV7-9 and TRBJ1-1; 7 nucleotides align to TRBD1. V gave up 5 bases and J gave up 1 base; unmatched junction bases: 7. The CDR3 extends over 15 amino acids. CDR1 is SEHNR, CDR2 FQNEAQ, per germline (reference sequence). The CDR3 is CASSVRDSQNTEAFF. In DNA form, the CDR3 reads TGTGCCAGCAGCGTAAGGGACAGCCAGAACACTGAAGCTTTCTTT.

By sample share, this clonotype is hyperexpanded. The rearrangement uses TRBV27 and TRBJ1-1; 7 bases map to TRBD1. The V and J ends lost 7 bases and 0 bases, in that order; junction bases with no gene match: 5. The CDR3 spans 14 residues. Looked up from germline, CDR1 is MNHEY and CDR2 is SMNVEV (reference sequence). CDR3 nucleotides: TGTGCCAGCAACCCAGGGGGGATGAACACTGAAGCTTTCTTT. Protein: CASNPGGMNTEAFF.

This clonotype occurred many times. V gene TRBV28 combines with J gene TRBJ2-5; TRBD2 might be the D (6 bases). Trimming stripped 7 bases from V and 5 bases from J, with 14 bases between. Germline V gives CDR1 MDHEN, CDR2 SYDVKM. This CDR3 spans 13 amino acids. Written as DNA, the CDR3 is TGTGCCAGCACTTTGGGGGGTTACGAGACCCAGTACTTC. This encodes CASTLGGYETQYF.

In its sample, this clonotype was seen many times. The V call is TRBV28, the J call TRBJ1-2; D possibly corresponds to TRBD1 (6 bases). The CDR3 contains 17 residues. The germline CDR1 and CDR2 sequences are MDHEN and SYDVKM. Trimming stripped 3 bases from V and 5 bases from J, with 22 bases between. The CDR3 coding sequence is TGTGCCAGCAGTTTCCGACTACAGGGAGATACGGGATATGGCTACACCTTC. It translates to CASSFRLQGDTGYGYTF.